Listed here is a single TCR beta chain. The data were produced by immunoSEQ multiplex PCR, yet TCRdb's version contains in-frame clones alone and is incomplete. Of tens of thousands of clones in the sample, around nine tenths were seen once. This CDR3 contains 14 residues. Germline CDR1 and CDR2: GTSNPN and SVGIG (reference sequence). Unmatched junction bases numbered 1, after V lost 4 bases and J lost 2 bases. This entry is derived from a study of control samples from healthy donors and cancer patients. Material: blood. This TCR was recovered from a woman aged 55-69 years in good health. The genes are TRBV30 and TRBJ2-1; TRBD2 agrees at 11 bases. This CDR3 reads CAWTSGGTYNEQFF. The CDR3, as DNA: TGTGCCTGGACTAGCGGGGGGACCTACAATGAGCAGTTCTTC. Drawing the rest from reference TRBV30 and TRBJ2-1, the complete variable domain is SQTIHQWPATLVQPVGSPLSLECTVEGTSNPNLYWYRQAAGRGLQLLFYSVGIGQISSEVPQNLSASRPQDRQFILSSKKLLLSDSGFYLCAWTSGGTYNEQFFGPGTRLTVL.